This T cell receptor (beta chain) was identified during a study of molecular identifiers for immune sequencing clone quantification. Methods described previously, with TCR primers listed, were used for bulk TCR libraries. TCRdb reprocessed the PCR reads via MiXCR and lists one record per CDR3 protein. The data contain about half a million distinct CDR3 sequences, 20% to 25% of them singletons. The study's findings and limits: Should identical TCR molecules share a barcode, the sizes of highly expanded clones could be underestimated. Clonotypes surpassing 20 RNA copies contained over 98% of effector molecules, versus under 1% in naive cells.

Germline CDR1 reads MGHRA; CDR2 reads YSYEKL. CDR3 length: 15 residues. V was cut by 4 bases and J by 4 bases, with 17 bases left in between. This clonotype was counted between two and nine times. The antigen remains unidentified. The chain carries TRBV4-1 and TRBJ2-7, with TRBD1 as a possible D gene (7 bases). The material sequenced was naive CD8+ T cells from blood, with Jurkat cell RNA spiked in. Subset here: FACS-sorted CD8+CD4-CCR7+CD45RA+ naive T cells. This receptor was taken from a human donor in good health. Some libraries in this study had Jurkat cell RNA spiked in. The CDR3 here is CASSPKATGRYEQYF. DNA of the CDR3: TGCGCCAGCAGCCCAAAGGCGACAGGGAGGTACGAGCAGTACTTC.